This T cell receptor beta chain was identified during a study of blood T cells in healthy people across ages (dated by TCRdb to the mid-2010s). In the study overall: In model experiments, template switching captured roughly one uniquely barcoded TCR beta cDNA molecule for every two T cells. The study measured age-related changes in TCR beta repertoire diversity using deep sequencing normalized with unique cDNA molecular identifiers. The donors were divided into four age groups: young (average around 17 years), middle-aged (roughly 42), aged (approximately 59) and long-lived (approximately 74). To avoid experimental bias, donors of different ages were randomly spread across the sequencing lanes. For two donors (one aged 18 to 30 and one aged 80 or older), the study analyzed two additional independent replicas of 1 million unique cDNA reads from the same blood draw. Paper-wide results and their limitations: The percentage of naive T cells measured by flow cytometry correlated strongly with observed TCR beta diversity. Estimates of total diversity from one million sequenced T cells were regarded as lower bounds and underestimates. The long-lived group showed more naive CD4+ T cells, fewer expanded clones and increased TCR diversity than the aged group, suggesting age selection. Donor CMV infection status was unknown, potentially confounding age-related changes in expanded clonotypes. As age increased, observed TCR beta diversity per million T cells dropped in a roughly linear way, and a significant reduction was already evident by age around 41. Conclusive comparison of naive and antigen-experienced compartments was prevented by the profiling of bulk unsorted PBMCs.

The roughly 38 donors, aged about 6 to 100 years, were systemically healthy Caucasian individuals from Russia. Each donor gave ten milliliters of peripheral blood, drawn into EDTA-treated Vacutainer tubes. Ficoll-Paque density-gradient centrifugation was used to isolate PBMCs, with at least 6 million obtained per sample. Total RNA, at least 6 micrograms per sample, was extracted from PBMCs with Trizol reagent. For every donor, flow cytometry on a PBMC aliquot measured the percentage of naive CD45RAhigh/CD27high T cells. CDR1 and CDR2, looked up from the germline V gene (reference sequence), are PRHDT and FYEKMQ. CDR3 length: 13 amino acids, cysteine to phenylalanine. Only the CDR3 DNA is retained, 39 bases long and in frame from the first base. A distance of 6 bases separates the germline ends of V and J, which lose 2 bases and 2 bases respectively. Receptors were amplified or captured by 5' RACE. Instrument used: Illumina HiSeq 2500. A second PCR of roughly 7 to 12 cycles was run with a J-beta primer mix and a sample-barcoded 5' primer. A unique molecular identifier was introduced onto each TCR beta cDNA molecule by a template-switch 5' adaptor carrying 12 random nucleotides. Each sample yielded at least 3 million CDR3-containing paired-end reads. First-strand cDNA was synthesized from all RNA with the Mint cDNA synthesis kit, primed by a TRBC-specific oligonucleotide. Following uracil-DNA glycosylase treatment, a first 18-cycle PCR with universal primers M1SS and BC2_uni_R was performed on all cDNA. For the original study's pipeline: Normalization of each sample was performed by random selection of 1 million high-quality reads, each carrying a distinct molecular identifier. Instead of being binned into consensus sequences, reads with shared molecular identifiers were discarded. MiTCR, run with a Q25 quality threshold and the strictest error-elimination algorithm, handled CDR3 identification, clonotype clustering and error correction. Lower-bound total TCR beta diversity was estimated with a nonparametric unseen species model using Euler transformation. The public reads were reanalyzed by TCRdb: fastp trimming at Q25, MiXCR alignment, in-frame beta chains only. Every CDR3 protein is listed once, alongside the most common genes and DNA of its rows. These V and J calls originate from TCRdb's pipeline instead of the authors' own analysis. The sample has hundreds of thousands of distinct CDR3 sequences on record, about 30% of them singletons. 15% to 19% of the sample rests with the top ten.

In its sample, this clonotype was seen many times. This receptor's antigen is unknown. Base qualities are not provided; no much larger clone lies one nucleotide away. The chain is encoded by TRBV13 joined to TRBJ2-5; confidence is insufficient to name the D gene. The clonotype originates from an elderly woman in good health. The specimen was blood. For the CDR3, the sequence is CASSLMRQETQYF. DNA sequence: TGTGCCAGCAGCTTAATGAGGCAAGAGACCCAGTACTTC.